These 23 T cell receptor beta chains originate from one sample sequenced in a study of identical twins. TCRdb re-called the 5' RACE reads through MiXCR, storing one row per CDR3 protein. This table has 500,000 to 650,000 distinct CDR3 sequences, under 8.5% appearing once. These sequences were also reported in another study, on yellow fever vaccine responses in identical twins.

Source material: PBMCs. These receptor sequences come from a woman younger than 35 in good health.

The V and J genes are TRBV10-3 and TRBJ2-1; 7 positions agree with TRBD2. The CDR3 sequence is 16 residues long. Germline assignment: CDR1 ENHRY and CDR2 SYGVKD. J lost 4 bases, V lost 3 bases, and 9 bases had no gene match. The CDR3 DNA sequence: TGTGCCATCAGTGATTCTGGCGGGAGTCTGTACAATGAGCAGTTCTTC. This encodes CAISDSGGSLYNEQFF.

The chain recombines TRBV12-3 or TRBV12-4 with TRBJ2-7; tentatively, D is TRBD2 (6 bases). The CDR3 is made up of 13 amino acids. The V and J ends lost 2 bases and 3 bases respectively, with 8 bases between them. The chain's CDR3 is CASSLQTSYEQYF. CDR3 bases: TGTGCCAGCAGTTTACAGACTAGCTACGAGCAGTACTTC.

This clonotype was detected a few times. The CDR3, as DNA: TGCGCCAGCAGCCGCGGGGTGGGGGCTAGCGCAGATACGCAGTATTTT. Translation gives CASSRGVGASADTQYF. The chain carries TRBV4-1 and TRBJ2-3; tentatively, D is TRBD1 or TRBD2 (6 bases each). The CDR3 spans 16 residues. V lost 4 bases, J lost 4 bases, and 18 bases lay in between. Germline V gene sequence: CDR1 MGHRA, CDR2 YSYEKL.

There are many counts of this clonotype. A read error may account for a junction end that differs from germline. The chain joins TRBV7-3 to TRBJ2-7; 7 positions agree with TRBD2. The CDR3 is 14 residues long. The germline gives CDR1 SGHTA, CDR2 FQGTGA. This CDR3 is CASSLGGSAYEQYF. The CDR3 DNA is TGCGCCAGCAGTTTGGGCGGGAGTGCGTACGAGCAGTACTTC. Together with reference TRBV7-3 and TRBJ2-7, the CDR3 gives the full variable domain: GAGVSQTPSNKVTEKGKYVELRCDPISGHTALYWYRQSLGQGPEFLIYFQGTGAADDSGLPNDRFFAVRPEGSVSTLKIQRTERGDSAVYLCASSLGGSAYEQYFGPGTRLTVT.

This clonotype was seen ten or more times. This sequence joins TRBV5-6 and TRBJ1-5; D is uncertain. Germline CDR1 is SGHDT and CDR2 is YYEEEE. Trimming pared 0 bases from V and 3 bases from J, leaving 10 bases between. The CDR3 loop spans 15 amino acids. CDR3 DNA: TGTGCCAGCAGCTTGGGCCGGGCCCACAATCAGCCCCAGCATTTT. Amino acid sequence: CASSLGRAHNQPQHF. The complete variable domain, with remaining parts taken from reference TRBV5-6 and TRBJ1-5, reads DAGVTQSPTHLIKTRGQQVTLRCSPKSGHDTVSWYQQALGQGPQFIFQYYEEEERQRGNFPDRFSGHQFPNYSSELNVNALLLGDSALYLCASSLGRAHNQPQHFGDGTRLSIL.

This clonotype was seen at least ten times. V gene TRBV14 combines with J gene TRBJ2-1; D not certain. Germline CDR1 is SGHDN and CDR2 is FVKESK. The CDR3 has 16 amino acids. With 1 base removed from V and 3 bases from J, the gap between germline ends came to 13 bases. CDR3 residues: CASSQVRGTYYNEQFF. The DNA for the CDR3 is TGTGCCAGCAGCCAAGTAAGAGGAACTTACTACAATGAGCAGTTCTTC.

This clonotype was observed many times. CDR3 amino acids: CASSYRTYGYTF. The CDR3 nucleotides read TGTGCCAGCAGTTACAGGACCTATGGCTACACCTTC. The chain links TRBV6-5 to TRBJ1-2; no firm D call. Trimming cost V 2 bases and J 4 bases, with 5 bases left between them. This CDR3 spans 12 amino acids. CDR1 is MNHEY, CDR2 SVGAGI, per germline.

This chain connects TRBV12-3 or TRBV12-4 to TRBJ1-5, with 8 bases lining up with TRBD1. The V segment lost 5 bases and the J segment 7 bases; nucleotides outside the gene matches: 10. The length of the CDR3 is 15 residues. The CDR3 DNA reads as TGTGCCAGCAGTGCGCTAGACAGGGGCCGCCAGCCCCAGCATTTT. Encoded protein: CASSALDRGRQPQHF.

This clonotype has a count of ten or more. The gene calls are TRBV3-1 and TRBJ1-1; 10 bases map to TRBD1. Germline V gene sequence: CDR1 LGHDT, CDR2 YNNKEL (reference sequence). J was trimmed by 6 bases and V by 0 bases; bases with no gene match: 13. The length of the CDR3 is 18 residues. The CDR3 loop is CASSQDLRTGGLGAEAFF. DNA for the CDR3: TGTGCCAGCAGCCAAGATCTAAGGACAGGGGGTTTGGGCGCTGAAGCTTTCTTT.

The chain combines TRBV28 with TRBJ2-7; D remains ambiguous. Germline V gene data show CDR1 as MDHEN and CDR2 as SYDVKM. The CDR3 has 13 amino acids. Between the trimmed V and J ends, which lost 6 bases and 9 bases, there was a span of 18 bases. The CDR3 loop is CASRSPSGKVQYF. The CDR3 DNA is TGTGCCAGCAGGTCCCCCTCCGGTAAGGTGCAGTACTTC.

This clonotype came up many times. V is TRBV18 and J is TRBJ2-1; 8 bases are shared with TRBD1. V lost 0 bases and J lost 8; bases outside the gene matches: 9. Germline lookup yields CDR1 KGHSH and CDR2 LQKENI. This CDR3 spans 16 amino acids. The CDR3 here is CASSPPTRDRPHEQFF. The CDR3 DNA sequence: TGTGCCAGCTCACCACCTACTCGGGACAGGCCGCATGAGCAGTTCTTC. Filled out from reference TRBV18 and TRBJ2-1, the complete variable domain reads NAGVMQNPRHLVRRRGQEARLRCSPMKGHSHVYWYRQLPEEGLKFMVYLQKENIIDESGMPKERFSAEFPKEGPSILRIQQVVRGDSAAYFCASSPPTRDRPHEQFFGPGTRLTVL.

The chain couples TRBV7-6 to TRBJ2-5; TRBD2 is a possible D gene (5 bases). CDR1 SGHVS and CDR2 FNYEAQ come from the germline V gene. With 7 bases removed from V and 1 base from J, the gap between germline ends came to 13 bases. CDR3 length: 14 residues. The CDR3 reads CASTRTRSQETQYF. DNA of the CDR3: TGTGCCAGCACCCGAACTAGGTCCCAAGAGACCCAGTACTTC. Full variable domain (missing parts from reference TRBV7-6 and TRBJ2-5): GAGVSQSPRYKVTKRGQDVALRCDPISGHVSLYWYRQALGQGPEFLTYFNYEAQQDKSGLPNDRFSAERPEGSISTLTIQRTEQRDSAMYRCASTRTRSQETQYFGPGTRLLVL.

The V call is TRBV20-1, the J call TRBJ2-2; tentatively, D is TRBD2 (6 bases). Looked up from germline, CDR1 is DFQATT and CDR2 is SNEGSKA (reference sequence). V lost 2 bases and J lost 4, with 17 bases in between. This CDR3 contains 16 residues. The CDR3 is CSARSTGTLTTGELFF. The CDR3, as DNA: TGCAGTGCTAGATCGACCGGGACTCTGACCACCGGGGAGCTGTTTTTT.

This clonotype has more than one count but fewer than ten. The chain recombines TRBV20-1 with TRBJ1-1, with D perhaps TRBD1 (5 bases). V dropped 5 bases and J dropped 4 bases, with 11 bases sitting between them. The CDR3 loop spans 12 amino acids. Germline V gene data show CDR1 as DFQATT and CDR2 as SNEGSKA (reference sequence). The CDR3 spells CSASWGGTEAFF. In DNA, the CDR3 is TGCAGTGCTTCCTGGGGCGGCACTGAAGCTTTCTTT.

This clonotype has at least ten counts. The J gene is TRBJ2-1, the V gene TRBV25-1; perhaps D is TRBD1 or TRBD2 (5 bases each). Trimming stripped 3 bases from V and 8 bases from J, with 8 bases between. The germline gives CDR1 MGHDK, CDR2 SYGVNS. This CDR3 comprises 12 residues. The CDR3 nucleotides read TGTGCCAGCAGTGAGAGGGGTGATGAGCAGTTCTTC. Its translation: CASSERGDEQFF.

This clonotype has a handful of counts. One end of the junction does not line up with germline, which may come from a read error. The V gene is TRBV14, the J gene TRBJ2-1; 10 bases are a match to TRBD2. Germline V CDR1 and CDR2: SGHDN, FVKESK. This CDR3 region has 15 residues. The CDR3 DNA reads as TGTTCCAGCAGCCCCCTAGCGGGAGCGGCCAATGAGCAGTTCTTC. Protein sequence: CSSSPLAGAANEQFF.

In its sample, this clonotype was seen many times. As DNA, the CDR3 is TGCAGTGCTAGAGGGGGCAGCGGAAAGAACACCGGGGAGCTGTTTTTT. Translation gives CSARGGSGKNTGELFF. The chain links TRBV20-1 to TRBJ2-2; perhaps D is TRBD1 or TRBD2 (5 bases each). This CDR3 is 16 amino acids long. V lost 1 base and J lost 1, with 13 bases in between. Germline V gene lookup returns CDR1 DFQATT and CDR2 SNEGSKA (reference sequence).

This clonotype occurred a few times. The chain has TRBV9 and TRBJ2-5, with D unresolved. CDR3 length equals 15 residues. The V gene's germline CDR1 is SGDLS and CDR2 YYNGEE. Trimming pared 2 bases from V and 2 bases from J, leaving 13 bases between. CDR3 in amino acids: CASSVTAGPQETQYF. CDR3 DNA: TGTGCCAGCAGCGTCACGGCAGGACCGCAAGAGACCCAGTACTTC.

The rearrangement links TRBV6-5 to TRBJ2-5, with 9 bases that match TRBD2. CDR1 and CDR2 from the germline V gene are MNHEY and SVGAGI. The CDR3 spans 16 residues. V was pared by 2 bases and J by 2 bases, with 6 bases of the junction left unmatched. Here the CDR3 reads CASSYARLAVQETQYF. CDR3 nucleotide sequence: TGTGCCAGCAGTTACGCTCGACTAGCGGTTCAAGAGACCCAGTACTTC.

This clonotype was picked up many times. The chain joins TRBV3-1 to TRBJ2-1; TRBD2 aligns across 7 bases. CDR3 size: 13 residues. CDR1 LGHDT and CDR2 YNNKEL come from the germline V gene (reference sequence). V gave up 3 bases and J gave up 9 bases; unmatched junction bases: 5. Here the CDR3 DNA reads TGTGCCAGCAGCCACCGTGGGACTATTGAGCAGTTCTTC. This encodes CASSHRGTIEQFF.

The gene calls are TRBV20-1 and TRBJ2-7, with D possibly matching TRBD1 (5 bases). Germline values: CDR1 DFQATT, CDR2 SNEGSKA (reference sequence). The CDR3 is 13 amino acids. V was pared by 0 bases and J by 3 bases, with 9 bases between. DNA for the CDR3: TGCAGTGCTAGAGATGGGGCCGGCTACGAGCAGTACTTC. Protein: CSARDGAGYEQYF.

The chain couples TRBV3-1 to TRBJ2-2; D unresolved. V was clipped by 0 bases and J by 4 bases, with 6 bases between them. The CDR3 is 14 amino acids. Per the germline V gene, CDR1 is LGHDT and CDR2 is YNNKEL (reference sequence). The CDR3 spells CASSQDRRTGELFF. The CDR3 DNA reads TGTGCCAGCAGCCAAGATCGTCGCACCGGGGAGCTGTTTTTT.

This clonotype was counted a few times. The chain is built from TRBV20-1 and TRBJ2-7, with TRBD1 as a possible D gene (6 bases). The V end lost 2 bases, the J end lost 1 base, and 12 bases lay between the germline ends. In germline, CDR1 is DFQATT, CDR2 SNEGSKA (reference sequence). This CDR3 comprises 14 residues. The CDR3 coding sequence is TGCAGTGCTAGATCTACGGGACAATCCTACGAGCAGTACGTC. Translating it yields CSARSTGQSYEQYV.